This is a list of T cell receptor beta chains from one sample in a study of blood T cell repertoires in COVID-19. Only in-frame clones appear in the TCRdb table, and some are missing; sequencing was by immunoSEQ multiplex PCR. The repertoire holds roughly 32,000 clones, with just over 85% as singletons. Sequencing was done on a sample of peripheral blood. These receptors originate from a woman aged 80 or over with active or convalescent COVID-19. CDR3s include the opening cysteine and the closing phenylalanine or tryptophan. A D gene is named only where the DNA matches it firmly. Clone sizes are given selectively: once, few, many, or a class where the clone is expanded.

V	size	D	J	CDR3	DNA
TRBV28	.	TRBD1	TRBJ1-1	CASSPPDRVNTEAFF	TGTGCCAGCAGTCCCCCCGACAGGGTTAACACTGAAGCTTTCTTT
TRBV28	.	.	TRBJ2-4	CASSLQGVAKNIQYF	TGTGCCAGCAGTCTACAGGGAGTAGCCAAAAACATTCAGTACTTC
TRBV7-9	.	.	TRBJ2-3	CASSITDPDTQYF	TGTGCCAGCAGCATTACAGATCCAGATACGCAGTATTTT
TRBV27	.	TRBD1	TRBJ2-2	CASSSGGSRTGELFF	TGTGCCAGCAGTTCAGGGGGCTCTAGGACCGGGGAGCTGTTTTTT
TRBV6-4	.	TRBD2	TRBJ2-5	CASSEPGGPETQYF	TGTGCCAGCAGTGAACCGGGAGGGCCGGAGACCCAGTACTTC
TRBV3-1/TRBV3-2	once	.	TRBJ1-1	CASSQKANTEAFF	TGTGCCAGCAGCCAAAAAGCAAACACTGAAGCTTTCTTT
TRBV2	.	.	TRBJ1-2	CASRTNSQNYGYTF	TGTGCCAGCAGGACGAACAGCCAAAACTATGGCTACACCTTC
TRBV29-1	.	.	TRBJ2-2	CSAQTRAGELFF	TGCAGCGCCCAAACCCGCGCCGGGGAGCTGTTTTTT
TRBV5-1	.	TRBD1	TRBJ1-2	CASSLALGQGGDYGYTF	TGCGCCAGCAGCTTGGCCTTAGGACAGGGAGGCGACTATGGCTACACCTTC
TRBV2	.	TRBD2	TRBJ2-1	CASSTLGVAGGHFSYNEQFF	TGTGCCAGCAGTACCCTTGGGGTAGCGGGGGGTCACTTCTCCTACAATGAGCAGTTCTTC
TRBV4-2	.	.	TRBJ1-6	CASSPGEGVTSPLHF	TGTGCCAGCAGCCCCGGCGAGGGTGTAACTTCACCCCTCCACTTT
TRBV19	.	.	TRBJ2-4	CASIQRETNIQYF	TGTGCCAGTATTCAGAGGGAGACAAACATTCAGTACTTC
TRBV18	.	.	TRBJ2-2	CASSRQVRTELFF	TGTGCCAGCTCACGGCAGGTCCGAACAGAGCTGTTTTTT
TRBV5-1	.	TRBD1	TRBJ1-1	CASSSDGQGNTEAFF	TGCGCCAGCAGCTCAGATGGACAGGGGAACACTGAAGCTTTCTTT
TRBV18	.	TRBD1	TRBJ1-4	CASSPDRGSEKLFF	TGTGCCAGCTCACCGGACAGGGGGAGCGAAAAACTGTTTTTT
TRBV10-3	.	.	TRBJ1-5	CAISESEAVVSPQHF	TGTGCCATCAGTGAGTCGGAGGCGGTCGTCAGCCCCCAGCATTTT
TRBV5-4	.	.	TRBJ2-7	CASSAPGSNRLEQYF	TGTGCCAGCAGCGCGCCCGGGAGTAACCGTCTCGAGCAGTACTTC
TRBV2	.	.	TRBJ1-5	CASSEELSPPQHF	TGTGCCAGCAGTGAAGAACTGAGCCCCCCCCAGCATTTT
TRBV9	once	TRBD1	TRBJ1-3	CASSVAFGQQGAYGNTIYF	TGTGCCAGCAGCGTAGCTTTCGGGCAACAGGGGGCTTACGGAAACACCATATATTTT
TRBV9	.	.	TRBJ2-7	CASSPQRGWGEPGEQYF	TGTGCCAGCAGCCCCCAAAGGGGGTGGGGCGAACCTGGCGAGCAGTACTTC
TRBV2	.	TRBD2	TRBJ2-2	CASRRGLAGGQTGELFF	TGTGCCAGCAGAAGGGGACTAGCGGGGGGGCAAACCGGGGAGCTGTTTTTT